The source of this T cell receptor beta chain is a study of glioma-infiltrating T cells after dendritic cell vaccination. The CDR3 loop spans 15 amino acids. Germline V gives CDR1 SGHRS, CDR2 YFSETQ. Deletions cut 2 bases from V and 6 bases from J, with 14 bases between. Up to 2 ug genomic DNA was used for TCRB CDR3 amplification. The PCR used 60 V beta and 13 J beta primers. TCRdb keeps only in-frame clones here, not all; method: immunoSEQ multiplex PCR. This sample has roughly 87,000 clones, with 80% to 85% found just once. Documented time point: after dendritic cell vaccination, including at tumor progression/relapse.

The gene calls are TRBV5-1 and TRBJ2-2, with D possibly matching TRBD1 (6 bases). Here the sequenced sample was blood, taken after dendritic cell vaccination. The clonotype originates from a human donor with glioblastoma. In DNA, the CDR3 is TGCGCCAGCAGCTTAGGGACATTCAACGCCGGGGAGCTGTTTTTT. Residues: CASSLGTFNAGELFF.